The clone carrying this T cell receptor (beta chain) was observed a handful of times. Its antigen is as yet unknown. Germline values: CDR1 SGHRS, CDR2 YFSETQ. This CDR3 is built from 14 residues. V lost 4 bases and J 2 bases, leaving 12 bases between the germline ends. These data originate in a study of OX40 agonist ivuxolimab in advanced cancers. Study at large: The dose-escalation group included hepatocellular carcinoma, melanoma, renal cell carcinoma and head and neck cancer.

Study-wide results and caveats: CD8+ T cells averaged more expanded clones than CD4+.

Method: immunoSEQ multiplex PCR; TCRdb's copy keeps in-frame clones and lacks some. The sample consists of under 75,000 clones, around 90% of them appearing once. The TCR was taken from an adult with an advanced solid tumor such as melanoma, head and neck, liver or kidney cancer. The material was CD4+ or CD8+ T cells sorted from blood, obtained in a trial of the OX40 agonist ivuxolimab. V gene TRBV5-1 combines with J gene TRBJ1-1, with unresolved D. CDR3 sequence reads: CASSTVGRNTEAFF. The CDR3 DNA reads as TGCGCCAGCAGCACGGTAGGCCGAAACACTGAAGCTTTCTTT.